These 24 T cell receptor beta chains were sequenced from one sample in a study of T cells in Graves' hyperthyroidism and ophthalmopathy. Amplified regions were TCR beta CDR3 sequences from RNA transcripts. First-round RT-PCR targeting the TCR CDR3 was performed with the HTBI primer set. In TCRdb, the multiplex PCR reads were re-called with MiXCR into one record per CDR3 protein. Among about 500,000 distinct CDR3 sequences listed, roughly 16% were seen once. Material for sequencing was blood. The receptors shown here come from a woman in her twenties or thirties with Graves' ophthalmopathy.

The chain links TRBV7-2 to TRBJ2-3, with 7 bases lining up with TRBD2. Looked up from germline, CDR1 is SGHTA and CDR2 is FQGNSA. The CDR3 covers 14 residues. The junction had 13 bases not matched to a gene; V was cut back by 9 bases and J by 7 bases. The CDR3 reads CASRSGGRANTQYF. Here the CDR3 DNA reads TGTGCCAGTAGGTCGGGGGGTAGAGCGAATACGCAGTATTTT.

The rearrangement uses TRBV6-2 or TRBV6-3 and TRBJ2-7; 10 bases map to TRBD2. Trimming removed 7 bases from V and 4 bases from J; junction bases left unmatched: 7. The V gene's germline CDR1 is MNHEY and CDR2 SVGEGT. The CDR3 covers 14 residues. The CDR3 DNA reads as TGTGCCAGCAAACCCGGACTAGCGGTTTACGAGCAGTACTTC. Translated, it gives CASKPGLAVYEQYF.

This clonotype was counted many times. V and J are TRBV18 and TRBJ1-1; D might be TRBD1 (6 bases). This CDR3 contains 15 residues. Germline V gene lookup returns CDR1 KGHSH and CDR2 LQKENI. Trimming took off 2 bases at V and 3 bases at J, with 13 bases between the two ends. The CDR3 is CASSPSTGLDTEAFF. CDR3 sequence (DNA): TGTGCCAGCTCACCAAGCACAGGGTTGGACACTGAAGCTTTCTTT. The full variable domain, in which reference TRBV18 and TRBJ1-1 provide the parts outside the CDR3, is NAGVMQNPRHLVRRRGQEARLRCSPMKGHSHVYWYRQLPEEGLKFMVYLQKENIIDESGMPKERFSAEFPKEGPSILRIQQVVRGDSAAYFCASSPSTGLDTEAFFGQGTRLTVV.

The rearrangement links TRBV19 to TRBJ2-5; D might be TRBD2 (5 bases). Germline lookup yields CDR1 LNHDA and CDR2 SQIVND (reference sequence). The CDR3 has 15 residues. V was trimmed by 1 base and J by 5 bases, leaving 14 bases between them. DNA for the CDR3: TGTGCCAGTAGTATAGGGACCCCCTCGGGGGAGACCCAGTACTTC. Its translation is CASSIGTPSGETQYF.

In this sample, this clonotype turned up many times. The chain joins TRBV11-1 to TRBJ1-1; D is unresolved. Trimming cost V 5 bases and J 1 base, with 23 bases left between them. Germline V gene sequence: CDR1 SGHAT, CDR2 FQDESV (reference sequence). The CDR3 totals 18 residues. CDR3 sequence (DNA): TGTGCCAGCAGCCCTCGAGCCCCCGGGCGCGTTGGGAACACTGAAGCTTTCTTT. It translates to CASSPRAPGRVGNTEAFF.

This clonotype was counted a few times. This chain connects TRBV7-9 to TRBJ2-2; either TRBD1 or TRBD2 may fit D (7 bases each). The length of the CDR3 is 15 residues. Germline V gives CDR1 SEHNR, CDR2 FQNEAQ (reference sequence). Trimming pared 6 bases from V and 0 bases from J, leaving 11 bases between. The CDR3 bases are TGTGCCAGCAGATCAGGGGGGGCGAACACCGGGGAGCTGTTTTTT. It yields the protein CASRSGGANTGELFF.

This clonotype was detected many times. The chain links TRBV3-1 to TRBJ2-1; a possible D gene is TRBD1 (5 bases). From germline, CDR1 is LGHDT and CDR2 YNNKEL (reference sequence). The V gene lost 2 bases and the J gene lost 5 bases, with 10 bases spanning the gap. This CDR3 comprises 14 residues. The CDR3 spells CASSQITGDNEQFF. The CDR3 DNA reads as TGTGCCAGCAGCCAAATTACAGGTGACAATGAGCAGTTCTTC.

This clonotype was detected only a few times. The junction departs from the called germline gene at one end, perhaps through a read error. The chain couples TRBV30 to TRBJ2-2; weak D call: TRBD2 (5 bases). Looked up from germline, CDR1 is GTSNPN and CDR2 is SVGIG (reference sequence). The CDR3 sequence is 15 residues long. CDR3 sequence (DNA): TGTGCCTTAACCACTCTTCGGGCGGGCACCGGGGAGCTGGTTTTT. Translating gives CALTTLRAGTGELVF.

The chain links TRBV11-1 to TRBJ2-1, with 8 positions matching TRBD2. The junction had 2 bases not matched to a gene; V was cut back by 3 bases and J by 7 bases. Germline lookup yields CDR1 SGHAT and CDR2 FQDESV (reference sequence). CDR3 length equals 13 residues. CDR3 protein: CASSFQRENEQFF. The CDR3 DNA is TGTGCCAGCAGCTTCCAGCGGGAGAATGAGCAGTTCTTC.

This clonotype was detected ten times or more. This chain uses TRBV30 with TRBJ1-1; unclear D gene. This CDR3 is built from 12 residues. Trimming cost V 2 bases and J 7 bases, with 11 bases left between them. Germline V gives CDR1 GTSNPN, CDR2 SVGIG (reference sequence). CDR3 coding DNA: TGTGCCTGGAGTCAGAGGAGGAGTGAAGCTTTCTTT. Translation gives CAWSQRRSEAFF.

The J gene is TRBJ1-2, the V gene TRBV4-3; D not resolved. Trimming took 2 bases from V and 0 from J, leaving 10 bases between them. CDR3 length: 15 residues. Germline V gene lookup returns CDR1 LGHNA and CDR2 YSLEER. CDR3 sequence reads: CASSQRAQTNYGYTF. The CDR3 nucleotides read TGCGCCAGCAGCCAACGGGCTCAAACTAACTATGGCTACACCTTC.

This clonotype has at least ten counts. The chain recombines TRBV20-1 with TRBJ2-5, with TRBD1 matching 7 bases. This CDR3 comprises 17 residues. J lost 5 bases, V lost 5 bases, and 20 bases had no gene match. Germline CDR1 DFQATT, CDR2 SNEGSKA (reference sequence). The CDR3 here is CSAFHHLAGQDPETQYF. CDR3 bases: TGCAGTGCTTTCCATCACTTGGCCGGACAGGACCCGGAGACCCAGTACTTC.

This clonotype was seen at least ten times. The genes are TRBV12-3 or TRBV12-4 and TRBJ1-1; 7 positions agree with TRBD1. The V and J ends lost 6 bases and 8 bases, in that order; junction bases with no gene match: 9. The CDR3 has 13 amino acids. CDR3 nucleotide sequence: TGTGCCAGCAGACCCCTAGGGACAGCAGAAGCTTTCTTT. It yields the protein CASRPLGTAEAFF.

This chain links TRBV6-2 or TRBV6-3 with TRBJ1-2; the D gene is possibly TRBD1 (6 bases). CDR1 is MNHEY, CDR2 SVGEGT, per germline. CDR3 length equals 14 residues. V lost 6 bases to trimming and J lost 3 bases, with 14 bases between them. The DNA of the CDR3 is TGTGCCAGCAGACGCCCAGCAGGGGACTATGGCTACACCTTC. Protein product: CASRRPAGDYGYTF.

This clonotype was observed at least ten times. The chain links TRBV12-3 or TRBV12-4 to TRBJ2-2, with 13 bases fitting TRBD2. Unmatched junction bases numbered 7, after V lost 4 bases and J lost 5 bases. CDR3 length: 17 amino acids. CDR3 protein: CASSSGLAGVQTGELFF. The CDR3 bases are TGTGCCAGCAGTTCCGGACTAGCGGGAGTACAAACCGGGGAGCTGTTTTTT.

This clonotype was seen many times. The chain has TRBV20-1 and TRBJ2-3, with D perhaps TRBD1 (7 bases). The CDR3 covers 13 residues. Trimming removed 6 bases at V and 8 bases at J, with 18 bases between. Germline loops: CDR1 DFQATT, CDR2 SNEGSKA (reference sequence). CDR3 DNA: TGCAGTGCGGCCCCCCCGGGGGACAGTACGCAGTATTTT. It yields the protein CSAAPPGDSTQYF.

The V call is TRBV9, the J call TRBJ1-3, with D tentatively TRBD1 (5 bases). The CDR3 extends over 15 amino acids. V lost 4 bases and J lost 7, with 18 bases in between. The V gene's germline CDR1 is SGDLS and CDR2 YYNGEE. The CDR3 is CASSPSQGGPNTIYF. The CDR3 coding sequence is TGTGCCAGCAGCCCGTCCCAGGGAGGCCCTAACACCATATATTTT.

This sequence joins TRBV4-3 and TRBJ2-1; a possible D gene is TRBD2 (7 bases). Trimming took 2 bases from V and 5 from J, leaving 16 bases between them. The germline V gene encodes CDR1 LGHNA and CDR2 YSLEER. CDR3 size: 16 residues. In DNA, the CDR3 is TGCGCCAGCAGCCAAACGGTCGGGGGGCTGAACAATGAGCAGTTCTTC. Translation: CASSQTVGGLNNEQFF.

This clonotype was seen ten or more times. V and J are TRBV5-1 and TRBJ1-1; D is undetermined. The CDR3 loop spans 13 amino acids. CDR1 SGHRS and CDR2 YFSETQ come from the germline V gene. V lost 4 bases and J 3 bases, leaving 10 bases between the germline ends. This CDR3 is CASSLDGYTEAFF. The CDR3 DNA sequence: TGCGCCAGCAGCCTGGACGGTTACACTGAAGCTTTCTTT.

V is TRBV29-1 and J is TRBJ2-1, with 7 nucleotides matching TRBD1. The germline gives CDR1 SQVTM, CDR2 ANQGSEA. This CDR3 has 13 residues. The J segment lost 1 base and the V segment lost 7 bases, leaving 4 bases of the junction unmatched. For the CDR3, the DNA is TGCAGCGAAGCAGGGGGTTCCTACAATGAGCAGTTCTTC. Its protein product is CSEAGGSYNEQFF.

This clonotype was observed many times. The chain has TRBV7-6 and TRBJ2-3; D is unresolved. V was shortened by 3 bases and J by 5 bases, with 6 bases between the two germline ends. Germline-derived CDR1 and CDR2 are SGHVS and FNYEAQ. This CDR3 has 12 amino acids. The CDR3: CASSLNEDTQYF. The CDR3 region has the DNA TGTGCCAGCAGCTTGAATGAAGATACGCAGTATTTT.

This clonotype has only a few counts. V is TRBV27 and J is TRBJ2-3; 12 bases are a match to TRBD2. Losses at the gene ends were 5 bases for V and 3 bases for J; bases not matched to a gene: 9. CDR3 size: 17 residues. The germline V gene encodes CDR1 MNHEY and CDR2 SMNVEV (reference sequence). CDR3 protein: CASSPQGLAGVTDTQYF. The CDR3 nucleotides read TGTGCCAGCAGTCCACAGGGACTAGCGGGCGTAACAGATACGCAGTATTTT.

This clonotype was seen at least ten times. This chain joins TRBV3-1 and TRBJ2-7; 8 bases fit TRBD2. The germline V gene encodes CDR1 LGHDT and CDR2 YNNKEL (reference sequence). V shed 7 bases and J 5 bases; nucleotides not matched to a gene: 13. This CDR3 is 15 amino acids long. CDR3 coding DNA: TGTGCCAGCACCTCCGAAAGGACTAGCAGGCACGAGCAGTACTTC. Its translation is CASTSERTSRHEQYF.

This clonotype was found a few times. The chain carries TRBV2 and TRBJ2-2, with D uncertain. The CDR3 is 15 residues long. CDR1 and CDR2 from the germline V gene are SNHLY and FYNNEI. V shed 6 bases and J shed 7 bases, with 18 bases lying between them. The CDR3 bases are TGTGCCAGCAGCCCCGAAAGGGCCCAGAACGGGGAGCTGTTTTTT. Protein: CASSPERAQNGELFF.